This TCR beta chain originates from a study of STAT5B mutations in CD4+ large granular lymphocyte leukemia. Notes on the study in general: Higher CD4+ than CD8+ T-LGLL clonality might reflect small sample size.

Germline V lookup: CDR1 SNHLY, CDR2 FYNNEI. The CDR3 contains 12 residues. V lost 2 bases and J 9 bases, leaving 8 bases between the germline ends. TCRdb's copy holds only in-frame clones and misses some; the assay was immunoSEQ multiplex PCR. The sample consists of tens of thousands of clones, around 88% of them appearing once. In regard to this clone: Antigen: not known.

The gene calls are TRBV2 and TRBJ1-5; D is ambiguous. The source of this sequence is a human donor in good health. Sequencing was carried out using CD4+ T cells from blood buffy coats. The CDR3 nucleotides are TGTGCCAGCAGTGAATCGTCAGGGCCCCAGCATTTT. Its protein product is CASSESSGPQHF. Filled out from reference TRBV2 and TRBJ1-5, the complete variable domain reads EPEVTQTPSHQVTQMGQEVILRCVPISNHLYFYWYRQILGQKVEFLVSFYNNEISEKSEIFDDQFSVERPDGSNFTLKIRSTKLEDSAMYFCASSESSGPQHFGDGTRLSIL.